A single sample is the source of the 12 T cell receptor beta chains below, sequenced in a study of CD8+ T cells in alopecia areata. RNA, once extracted, was reverse transcribed into cDNA for use as the sequencing template. The assay was immunoSEQ multiplex PCR, and TCRdb's table has in-frame clones only and misses some. The repertoire has approximately 180,000 clones, less than 80% of them found once; the top ten carry about an eighth. This specimen consisted of CD8+ T cells sorted from blood, obtained at week 0. The receptor set was obtained from a human donor with alopecia areata.

This clone came up a few times. The DNA of the CDR3 is TGCGCCAGCAGCCAAGATAATGTAGGCTGGAACTATGGCTACACCTTC. Amino acid sequence: CASSQDNVGWNYGYTF. The chain is built from TRBV4-1 and TRBJ1-2; unclear D gene. The length of the CDR3 is 16 residues. Germline V gene data show CDR1 as MGHRA and CDR2 as YSYEKL. Trimming removed 0 bases at V and 2 bases at J, with 13 bases between.

The chain joins TRBV5-5 to TRBJ2-1; D gene uncertain. The CDR3 covers 15 residues. Germline V gene sequence: CDR1 SGHKS, CDR2 YYEKEE (reference sequence). V was trimmed by 4 bases and J by 0 bases, leaving 11 bases between them. CDR3 coding DNA: TGTGCCAGCAGCACTACCCTGGGCTCCTACAATGAGCAGTTCTTC. It yields the protein CASSTTLGSYNEQFF.

The chain links TRBV6-1 to TRBJ2-2; TRBD2 might be the D (5 bases). The CDR3 is 13 residues long. Looked up from germline, CDR1 is MNHNS and CDR2 is SASEGT. The V end lost 2 bases, the J end lost 6 bases, and 7 bases lay between the germline ends. CDR3 DNA sequence: TGTGCCAGCAGTGAACCGAGGGCCGGGGAGCTGTTTTTT. As protein: CASSEPRAGELFF.

J is TRBJ2-7 and V is TRBV13; D is uncertain. This CDR3 spans 11 amino acids. From germline, CDR1 is PRHDT and CDR2 FYEKMQ (reference sequence). The ends were cut back, 8 bases at V and 6 bases at J, with 11 bases in the middle. CDR3 sequence: CASGLQREQYF. In nucleotides, the CDR3 is TGTGCCAGCGGCCTCCAGCGCGAGCAGTACTTC. The full variable domain, in which reference TRBV13 and TRBJ2-7 provide the parts outside the CDR3, is AAGVIQSPRHLIKEKRETATLKCYPIPRHDTVYWYQQGPGQDPQFLISFYEKMQSDKGSIPDRFSAQQFSDYHSELNMSSLELGDSALYFCASGLQREQYFGPGTRLTVT.

A word on this clone: At the DNA level, this CDR3 is encoded by other sequences in the same sample as well. The chain is built from TRBV27 and TRBJ2-7; D remains unclear. Per germline, CDR1 MNHEY and CDR2 SMNVEV (reference sequence). CDR3 length: 12 amino acids. V was clipped by 5 bases and J by 0 bases, with 5 bases between them. CDR3 in amino acids: CASSPPSYEQYF. Here the CDR3 DNA reads TGTGCCAGCAGTCCACCCTCCTACGAGCAGTACTTC.

This rearrangement joins TRBV12-5 to TRBJ2-6; D is unclear. CDR3 size: 13 residues. Deletions cut 6 bases from V and 1 base from J, with 4 bases between. CDR1 is LGHNT and CDR2 is FRNRAP in the germline V gene. The CDR3 sequence: CASGGSGANVLTF. The DNA of the CDR3 is TGTGCTAGTGGGGGGTCTGGGGCCAACGTCCTGACTTTC.

The gene calls are TRBV2 and TRBJ1-2, with D possibly TRBD1 on 5 matching bases. Germline CDR1 SNHLY, CDR2 FYNNEI. Trimming removed 7 bases from V and 5 bases from J, with 8 bases in between. This CDR3 comprises 11 residues. In DNA, the CDR3 is TGTGCCAGCAAATCAGGGTATGGCTACACCTTC. Residues: CASKSGYGYTF. Full variable domain (remainder filled in from reference TRBV2 and TRBJ1-2): EPEVTQTPSHQVTQMGQEVILRCVPISNHLYFYWYRQILGQKVEFLVSFYNNEISEKSEIFDDQFSVERPDGSNFTLKIRSTKLEDSAMYFCASKSGYGYTFGSGTRLTVV.

CDR3 sequence: CASSAERTQETQYF. Written as DNA, the CDR3 is TGTGCCAGCAGCGCTGAACGGACGCAAGAGACCCAGTACTTC. The rearrangement joins TRBV13 to TRBJ2-5; D not resolved. CDR1 is PRHDT and CDR2 is FYEKMQ in the germline V gene (reference sequence). The CDR3 length is 14 residues. The V end lost 5 bases, the J end lost 2 bases, and 12 bases lay between the germline ends.

This sequence joins TRBV10-3 and TRBJ2-7; D is ambiguous. This CDR3 contains 13 residues. Trimming pared 10 bases from V and 6 bases from J, leaving 19 bases between. CDR1 is ENHRY, CDR2 SYGVKD, per germline. CDR3 bases: TGTGCCACCTACCCAAGGGCTTCTCGCGAGCAGTACTTC. Protein sequence: CATYPRASREQYF.

The count of this clone is one. V usage is TRBV7-9 and J usage is TRBJ2-7; D might be TRBD2 (5 bases). Per germline, CDR1 SEHNR and CDR2 FQNEAQ (reference sequence). This CDR3 has 15 amino acids. Trimming stripped 4 bases from V and 3 bases from J, with 16 bases between. CDR3 DNA sequence: TGTGCCAGCAGCTCAGAAAGGGAGAGACACTACGAGCAGTACTTC. Encoded protein: CASSSERERHYEQYF.

The chain uses TRBV27 and TRBJ2-4, with D perhaps matching TRBD1 (8 bases). The CDR3 loop spans 16 amino acids. V gave up 10 bases and J gave up 1 base, with 20 bases separating them. Germline CDR1 reads MNHEY; CDR2 reads SMNVEV (reference sequence). The CDR3 DNA sequence: TGTGCCATCAACTACAGGGGGGGTATGGCCAAAAACATTCAGTACTTC. It translates to CAINYRGGMAKNIQYF.

This chain links TRBV5-1 with TRBJ2-3; 8 positions match TRBD2. V shed 4 bases and J 5 bases; nucleotides not matched to a gene: 9. The CDR3 is made up of 15 amino acids. Germline CDR1 reads SGHRS; CDR2 reads YFSETQ. This CDR3 reads CASSPTGGPRDTQYF. Here the CDR3 DNA reads TGCGCCAGCAGCCCTACGGGGGGGCCAAGAGATACGCAGTATTTT. The entire variable domain, with the rest obtained from reference TRBV5-1 and TRBJ2-3, is as follows: KAGVTQTPRYLIKTRGQQVTLSCSPISGHRSVSWYQQTPGQGLQFLFEYFSETQRNKGNFPGRFSGRQFSNSRSEMNVSTLELGDSALYLCASSPTGGPRDTQYFGPGTRLTVL.